These 27 T cell receptor beta chains share one sample of origin, sequenced in a study of blood T cell repertoires in COVID-19. Clones were sequenced by immunoSEQ multiplex PCR, and TCRdb holds only the in-frame ones, with some missing. The sample carries approximately 90,000 clones, about 89% recorded once. Sequencing input: peripheral blood. Every receptor here comes from a man aged 60-69 years with COVID-19, enrolled during active disease.

The rearrangement links TRBV6-6 to TRBJ1-2; TRBD1 matches at 7 bases. V trimming: 0 bases; J trimming: 9 bases; junction bases outside the gene matches: 7. The CDR3 consists of 14 residues. Per germline, CDR1 MNHNY and CDR2 SVGAGI (reference sequence). For the CDR3, the DNA is TGTGCCAGCAGTTACTCCCTCTCACAGGGGCGCTACACCTTC. This gives the protein CASSYSLSQGRYTF.

The chain links TRBV28 to TRBJ2-3, with D uncertain. The CDR3 contains 14 residues. Germline CDR1 is MDHEN and CDR2 is SYDVKM. V was pared by 8 bases and J by 0 bases, with 12 bases between. This CDR3 is CASHYSLSTDTQYF. The CDR3 DNA sequence: TGTGCCAGCCATTACAGCCTTAGCACAGATACGCAGTATTTT.

This chain connects TRBV30 to TRBJ1-3; 7 bases line up with TRBD1. CDR1 is GTSNPN, CDR2 SVGIG, per germline (reference sequence). CDR3 length: 18 amino acids. V dropped 3 bases and J dropped 0; count of bases not matched to a gene: 14. The CDR3 loop is CAWRGAGQLPYSGNTIYF. The CDR3 DNA reads TGTGCCTGGAGGGGCGCGGGACAGCTCCCTTACTCTGGAAACACCATATATTTT.

The gene calls are TRBV6-5 and TRBJ1-1, with D possibly TRBD1 on 5 matching bases. This CDR3 spans 15 amino acids. The germline CDR1 and CDR2 sequences are MNHEY and SVGAGI. The V end lost 8 bases, the J end lost 7 bases, and 23 bases lay between the germline ends. The CDR3 region is CASVTLGGSLFEAFF. DNA of the CDR3: TGTGCCAGCGTGACTCTCGGGGGTTCTTTGTTTGAAGCTTTCTTT.

The chain joins TRBV9 to TRBJ1-3; no reliable D call. V lost 4 bases to trimming and J lost 1 base, with 12 bases between them. The CDR3 consists of 15 residues. Germline assignment: CDR1 SGDLS and CDR2 YYNGEE. CDR3: CASSPEGRSGNTIYF. DNA for the CDR3: TGTGCCAGCAGCCCGGAGGGCCGGTCTGGAAACACCATATATTTT.

J is TRBJ1-2 and V is TRBV6-6; the D gene is possibly TRBD1 (6 bases). This CDR3 is built from 14 residues. Germline CDR1 reads MNHNY; CDR2 reads SVGAGI (reference sequence). Trimming cost V 0 bases and J 8 bases, with 13 bases left between them. The DNA for the CDR3 is TGTGCCAGCAGTTACTCAGGGGGAGAGAGCGGCTACACCTTC. Encoded protein: CASSYSGGESGYTF.

This clone was recorded once. The V gene is TRBV5-1, the J gene TRBJ1-2; unclear D gene. The CDR3 has 13 residues. Per germline, CDR1 SGHRS and CDR2 YFSETQ. The germline V and J ends were trimmed by 4 bases and 4 bases, with 11 bases remaining between them. The CDR3 protein is CASSPGTGYGYTF. CDR3 bases: TGCGCCAGCAGCCCGGGTACGGGCTATGGCTACACCTTC. The complete variable domain, with remaining parts taken from reference TRBV5-1 and TRBJ1-2, reads KAGVTQTPRYLIKTRGQQVTLSCSPISGHRSVSWYQQTPGQGLQFLFEYFSETQRNKGNFPGRFSGRQFSNSRSEMNVSTLELGDSALYLCASSPGTGYGYTFGSGTRLTVV.

V is TRBV6-5 and J is TRBJ2-3; maybe TRBD2 (6 bases). This CDR3 has 14 residues. Trimming took off 6 bases at V and 7 bases at J, with 17 bases between the two ends. Germline CDR1 MNHEY, CDR2 SVGAGI. DNA for the CDR3: TGTGCCAGCAGCACCTCGACTAGGCTCAATACGCAGTATTTT. As protein: CASSTSTRLNTQYF.

V usage is TRBV30 and J usage is TRBJ1-2; possibly TRBD1 for D (5 bases). Trimming shortened V by 0 bases and J by 2 bases, and 13 bases separated the two germline ends. The CDR3 is 15 residues long. The germline gives CDR1 GTSNPN, CDR2 SVGIG (reference sequence). The CDR3 sequence: CAWSVGDYANYGYTF. Here the CDR3 DNA reads TGTGCCTGGAGTGTAGGGGACTACGCAAACTATGGCTACACCTTC.

The chain combines TRBV10-2 with TRBJ2-7, with 9 bases identical to TRBD2. Germline assignment: CDR1 WSHSY and CDR2 SAAADI. Unmatched junction bases numbered 16, after V lost 5 bases and J lost 5 bases. The CDR3 runs 17 residues. For the CDR3, the DNA is TGCGCCAGCAGTTTCACCGCGGGAGGGCCCGTTGGGAACGAGCAGTACTTC. Translation gives CASSFTAGGPVGNEQYF.

In regard to this clone: The sample carries other DNA sequences with the same CDR3. The V gene is TRBV29-1, the J gene TRBJ2-5; 7 nucleotides agree with TRBD2. There are 13 residues in the CDR3. Germline V gene data show CDR1 as SQVTM and CDR2 as ANQGSEA. The ends lost 6 bases at V and 2 bases at J; junction bases unmatched: 6. CDR3 amino acids: CSVGREPQETQYF. CDR3 sequence (DNA): TGCAGCGTGGGGAGGGAGCCTCAAGAGACCCAGTACTTC.

The V call is TRBV2, the J call TRBJ2-7; D gene uncertain. Trimming removed 8 bases at V and 13 bases at J, with 18 bases between. The CDR3 extends over 11 amino acids. Germline values: CDR1 SNHLY, CDR2 FYNNEI. This CDR3 is CASLKEQQPYF. The DNA of the CDR3 is TGTGCCAGCCTCAAGGAACAGCAGCCCTACTTC. The variable domain in full, with the rest retrieved from reference TRBV2 and TRBJ2-7, is EPEVTQTPSHQVTQMGQEVILRCVPISNHLYFYWYRQILGQKVEFLVSFYNNEISEKSEIFDDQFSVERPDGSNFTLKIRSTKLEDSAMYFCASLKEQQPYFGPGTRLTVT.

This clone was seen only once. The V gene is TRBV10-3, the J gene TRBJ2-7; 10 nucleotides agree with TRBD2. V lost 0 bases and J lost 6; bases outside the gene matches: 5. This CDR3 is built from 15 residues. Germline CDR1 ENHRY, CDR2 SYGVKD. CDR3 residues: CAISESVPSGGEQYF. CDR3 DNA: TGTGCCATCAGTGAGTCTGTGCCTAGCGGGGGCGAGCAGTACTTC.

The chain uses TRBV16 and TRBJ2-3; maybe TRBD1 (5 bases). CDR3 length: 14 amino acids. Deletions cut 4 bases from V and 4 bases from J, with 12 bases between. Germline-derived CDR1 and CDR2 are KGHSY and FQNENV. The CDR3 protein is CASSLDSPPDTQYF. The CDR3 DNA follows: TGTGCCAGCAGCCTCGACAGCCCCCCAGATACGCAGTATTTT.

This clone was seen only once. This CDR3 reads CASSQVSGEGYNEQFF. CDR3 coding DNA: TGCGCCAGCAGCCAAGTCTCAGGGGAGGGGTACAATGAGCAGTTCTTC. The chain employs TRBV4-1 and TRBJ2-1; TRBD2 might be the D (7 bases). The CDR3 runs 16 residues. Trimming took 1 base from V and 4 from J, leaving 14 bases between them. CDR1 and CDR2 (germline): MGHRA, YSYEKL.

The V call is TRBV24-1, the J call TRBJ1-2, with D uncertain. The CDR3 extends over 14 amino acids. The V and J ends lost 4 bases and 2 bases respectively, with 10 bases between them. From germline, CDR1 is KGHDR and CDR2 SFDVKD. Written as DNA, the CDR3 is TGTGCCACCAGTGAATCTGATGAGAACTATGGCTACACCTTC. Protein: CATSESDENYGYTF.

The chain links TRBV28 to TRBJ1-6; D not resolved. This CDR3 is built from 16 residues. V was cut by 3 bases and J by 0 bases, with 9 bases left in between. Germline CDR1 is MDHEN and CDR2 is SYDVKM. In nucleotides, the CDR3 is TGTGCCAGCAGTTTCCCTATGAGCTCCTATAATTCACCCCTCCACTTT. This translates into CASSFPMSSYNSPLHF.

The V call is TRBV19, the J call TRBJ2-3; tentatively, D is TRBD2 (5 bases). Germline V gives CDR1 LNHDA, CDR2 SQIVND (reference sequence). This CDR3 comprises 17 residues. Trimming removed 5 bases from V and 6 bases from J, with 24 bases in between. This chain's CDR3 is CASSYARTAGERDTQYF. CDR3 nucleotides: TGTGCCAGTAGTTACGCTAGAACCGCCGGGGAAAGGGATACGCAGTATTTT.

The rearrangement links TRBV15 to TRBJ1-3; the D is unclear. The CDR3 sequence is 15 residues long. V was cut by 3 bases and J by 3 bases, with 12 bases left in between. Per germline, CDR1 LNHNV and CDR2 YYDKDF (reference sequence). This chain's CDR3 is CATSRSRTVGNTIYF. DNA for the CDR3: TGTGCCACCAGCAGGTCGAGAACAGTTGGAAACACCATATATTTT.

CDR3 residues: CASSPGSYSYEQYF. CDR3 nucleotides: TGTGCCAGCAGCCCCGGGTCCTACTCCTACGAGCAGTACTTC. The rearrangement uses TRBV7-2 and TRBJ2-7, with D hard to call. CDR1 SGHTA and CDR2 FQGNSA come from the germline V gene. V lost 5 bases, J lost 0 bases, and 11 bases lay in between. The CDR3 consists of 14 residues. The full variable domain, completed using reference TRBV7-2 and TRBJ2-7, is GAGVSQSPSNKVTEKGKDVELRCDPISGHTALYWYRQSLGQGLEFLIYFQGNSAPDKSGLPSDRFSAERTGGSVSTLTIQRTQQEDSAVYLCASSPGSYSYEQYFGPGTRLTVT.

This sequence joins TRBV12-3 or TRBV12-4 and TRBJ2-7; D perhaps matches TRBD2 (6 bases). This CDR3 is built from 13 residues. Trimming pared 4 bases from V and 3 bases from J, leaving 10 bases between. CDR3: CASSSRDFYEQYF. The CDR3 nucleotides read TGTGCCAGCAGTTCCAGGGACTTCTACGAGCAGTACTTC.

The chain links TRBV6-5 to TRBJ2-5; TRBD1 might be the D (5 bases). Germline CDR1 and CDR2: MNHEY and SVGAGI. CDR3 size: 14 residues. V gave up 2 bases and J gave up 2 bases, with 9 bases separating them. CDR3 in amino acids: CASSYPGYQETQYF. In DNA, the CDR3 is TGTGCCAGCAGTTACCCAGGGTATCAAGAGACCCAGTACTTC.

The chain employs TRBV10-1 and TRBJ2-1; TRBD2 matches 9 bases. The CDR3 covers 14 residues. The junction had 4 bases not matched to a gene; V was cut back by 3 bases and J by 7 bases. Germline V lookup: CDR1 WNHNN, CDR2 SYGVQD (reference sequence). The CDR3 loop reads CASSDGGRGNEQFF. As DNA, the CDR3 is TGCGCCAGCAGTGACGGCGGGAGGGGTAATGAGCAGTTCTTC.

This rearrangement joins TRBV11-3 to TRBJ2-7; TRBD2 matches at 7 bases. CDR1 is SGHNT and CDR2 is YENEEA in the germline V gene. This CDR3 is 14 amino acids long. Trimming removed 5 bases from V and 0 bases from J; junction bases left unmatched: 4. CDR3 bases: TGTGCCAGCAGCCTGAGCGGGACCTCCTACGAGCAGTACTTC. Its protein product is CASSLSGTSYEQYF.

The V call is TRBV28, the J call TRBJ2-1; maybe TRBD1 (6 bases). The germline V gene has CDR1 MDHEN and CDR2 SYDVKM. V lost 3 bases and J 3 bases, leaving 15 bases between the germline ends. The CDR3 consists of 16 residues. CDR3 loop: CASSLGAGFGYNEQFF. CDR3 bases: TGTGCCAGCAGTTTGGGGGCAGGGTTTGGCTACAATGAGCAGTTCTTC.

In DNA, the CDR3 is TGTGCCACCAGCAGAGCAATACAGGAGGGGAAGGGCTACACCTTC. Its translation is CATSRAIQEGKGYTF. The V and J genes are TRBV15 and TRBJ1-2; D is perhaps TRBD1 (5 bases). This CDR3 region has 15 residues. The germline gives CDR1 LNHNV, CDR2 YYDKDF (reference sequence). The V and J ends lost 1 base and 8 bases respectively, with 17 bases between them.

Of note for this clone: Other DNA sequences from this sample encode an identical CDR3 as well. V and J are TRBV18 and TRBJ2-1, with 8 bases aligning to TRBD1. Germline loops: CDR1 KGHSH, CDR2 LQKENI. After removal of 6 bases from V and 1 base from J, the junction contained 8 bases not matched to a gene. This CDR3 has 16 amino acids. CDR3 protein: CASSGQGARSYNEQFF. CDR3 nucleotides: TGTGCCAGCTCGGGCCAGGGGGCTCGGTCCTACAATGAGCAGTTCTTC. Looking up the rest from reference TRBV18 and TRBJ2-1 gives the full variable domain: NAGVMQNPRHLVRRRGQEARLRCSPMKGHSHVYWYRQLPEEGLKFMVYLQKENIIDESGMPKERFSAEFPKEGPSILRIQQVVRGDSAAYFCASSGQGARSYNEQFFGPGTRLTVL.